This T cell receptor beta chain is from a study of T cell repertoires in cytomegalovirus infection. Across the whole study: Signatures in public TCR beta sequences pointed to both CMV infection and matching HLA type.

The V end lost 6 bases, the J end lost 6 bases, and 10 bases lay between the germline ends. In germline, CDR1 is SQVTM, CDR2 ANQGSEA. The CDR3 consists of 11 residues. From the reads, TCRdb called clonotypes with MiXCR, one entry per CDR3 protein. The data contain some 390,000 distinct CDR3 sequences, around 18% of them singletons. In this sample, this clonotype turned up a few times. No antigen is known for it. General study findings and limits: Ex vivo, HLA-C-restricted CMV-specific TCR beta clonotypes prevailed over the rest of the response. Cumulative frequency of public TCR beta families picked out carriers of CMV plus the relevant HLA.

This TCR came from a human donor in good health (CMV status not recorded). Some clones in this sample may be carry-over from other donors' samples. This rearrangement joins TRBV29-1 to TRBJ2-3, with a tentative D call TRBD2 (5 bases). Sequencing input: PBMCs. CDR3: CSVRRDDTQYF. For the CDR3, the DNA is TGCAGCGTCCGCCGGGATGATACGCAGTATTTT.